The source of this T cell receptor beta chain is a study of post-analysis software for immune sequencing data. Study summary: Both relapsing-remitting and secondary progressive multiple sclerosis featured among the disease courses, as did progressive-relapsing multiple sclerosis.

The germline gives CDR1 SQVTM, CDR2 ANQGSEA. This CDR3 is built from 17 residues. Trimming took 0 bases from V and 4 from J; bases not matched to a gene: 13. Regarding this clonotype: Its antigen remains unidentified.

Findings and limits, study-wide: About five TRBV segments (TRBV5-6, TRBV5-1 and TRBV20-1 among them) occurred more frequently in patients than in controls. Multiple sclerosis patients showed significantly lower normalized Chao1 diversity than controls did.

Unique-molecular-identifier-tagged TCR beta cDNA libraries were used. One entry per CDR3 protein results from TCRdb running MiXCR on the PCR reads. The sample includes a few hundred thousand distinct CDR3 sequences, 45% of them seen just once. This clonotype was sampled from a girl aged 5-17 years with multiple sclerosis. This chain links TRBV29-1 with TRBJ2-5, with 8 bases fitting TRBD1. What was sequenced was blood. This CDR3 reads CSVEDPARQGLRETQYF. As DNA, the CDR3 is TGCAGCGTTGAAGATCCCGCCCGACAGGGGCTTAGAGAGACCCAGTACTTC.